This T cell receptor beta chain was captured in a study of blood T cell repertoires in COVID-19. About the research overall: Donors in the United States, Italy and Spain gave samples during acute or convalescent COVID-19. In each case, the material was cDNA or gDNA derived from T cells, B-cell-depleted T cells, or PBMCs.

TCRdb's table, derived via immunoSEQ multiplex PCR, lists solely in-frame clones and lacks some. The table has 200,000 to 250,000 clones, over 75% seen once. In terms of age and location, participants ranged from roughly 18 to 100 years and lived in around 22 US areas. Within 2 weeks before study entry, exposed participants met a COVID-19 case. V shed 3 bases, J shed 7 bases, and the junction held 9 bases outside the gene matches. The CDR3 extends over 14 amino acids. CDR1 and CDR2 (germline): GTSNPN, SVGIG (reference sequence). Sequencing input: PBMCs or T cells enriched from blood (not recorded which). The receptor was isolated from a woman aged 30 to 39 who had been exposed to COVID-19. The J gene is TRBJ2-1, the V gene TRBV30; 7 nucleotides agree with TRBD1. DNA of the CDR3: TGTGCCTGGAGAGGGGGCGACTATCGGAATGAGCAGTTCTTC. Translated: CAWRGGDYRNEQFF.